Each of the 26 T cell receptor beta chains below was sequenced from the same sample in a study of T cells expressing NK-cell markers. TCRdb re-called the 5' RACE reads; every CDR3 protein appears as one record, without DNA. This repertoire includes 350,000 to 450,000 distinct CDR3 sequences. Sequencing was done on a sample of blood T cells: a sorted CD56 or NKG2C T cell subset, CD4+ or CD8+ T cells, or bulk PBMC T cells (not recorded which). These TCRs come from a man aged 18-75 years in good health.

The rearrangement links TRBV14 to TRBJ2-3; TCRdb designates TRBD1, a call that cannot be tested without DNA. CDR3 length equals 15 residues. Germline V CDR1 and CDR2: SGHDN, FVKESK. The CDR3 region is CASSRAGVFTDTQYF.

CDR3: CATATGVNQPQHF. The genes are TRBV6-6 and TRBJ1-5; TCRdb's assignment of TRBD1 cannot be checked, as there is no DNA. The CDR3 length is 13 residues. Germline CDR1 and CDR2: MNHNY and SVGAGI (reference sequence).

The J gene is TRBJ1-4, the V gene TRBV6-1; the D gene TCRdb calls, TRBD1, cannot be checked with no DNA. The germline V gene has CDR1 MNHNS and CDR2 SASEGT. This CDR3 contains 15 residues. The CDR3 sequence: CASSGRDRQNEKLFF.

The chain couples TRBV7-9 to TRBJ2-7. The germline V gene encodes CDR1 SEHNR and CDR2 FQNEAQ (reference sequence). The CDR3 spans 15 residues. CDR3: CASSPNFGQAHEQYF.

The V call is TRBV20-1, the J call TRBJ2-2; lacking DNA, the TRBD2 call made by TCRdb goes unchecked. The CDR3 is 17 residues long. Germline V gene data show CDR1 as DFQATT and CDR2 as SNEGSKA (reference sequence). CDR3 sequence reads: CSASNPSPTMNTGELFF.

CDR3 region: CATSRGLAGGQNIQYF. The chain carries TRBV15 and TRBJ2-4; without DNA, the TCRdb call of TRBD2 cannot be checked. This CDR3 is 16 amino acids long. Germline V gives CDR1 LNHNV, CDR2 YYDKDF (reference sequence). Drawing the rest from reference TRBV15 and TRBJ2-4, the complete variable domain is DAMVIQNPRYQVTQFGKPVTLSCSQTLNHNVMYWYQQKSSQAPKLLFHYYDKDFNNEADTPDNFQSRRPNTSFCFLDIRSPGLGDTAMYLCATSRGLAGGQNIQYFGAGTRLSVL.

The chain joins TRBV9 to TRBJ2-6; TCRdb reports TRBD1, a call that lacks DNA to check it against. Per germline, CDR1 SGDLS and CDR2 YYNGEE. This CDR3 spans 16 amino acids. CDR3 loop: CASSVTGTSGANVLTF.

This chain joins TRBV7-6 and TRBJ1-1; with no DNA, the TCRdb D assignment of TRBD1 cannot be verified. The CDR3 is made up of 14 amino acids. CDR1 is SGHVS and CDR2 is FNYEAQ in the germline V gene. The CDR3 is CASSRVATGTEAFF.

This sequence joins TRBV12-3 or TRBV12-4 and TRBJ2-3. The CDR3 totals 14 residues. CDR3 region: CATVERHLTDTQYF.

The genes are TRBV6-1 and TRBJ1-1. The CDR3 runs to 16 residues. The V gene's germline CDR1 is MNHNS and CDR2 SASEGT. The CDR3 here is CASNTRKGDMNTEAFF.

V usage is TRBV7-2 and J usage is TRBJ2-3; TCRdb reports TRBD1, a call that lacks DNA to check it against. This CDR3 comprises 12 residues. The V gene's germline CDR1 is SGHTA and CDR2 FQGNSA. The CDR3 sequence: CASSSRQGRQYF.

The chain uses TRBV29-1 and TRBJ2-7; TCRdb lists TRBD2, though no DNA is available to test this call. Germline CDR1 is SQVTM and CDR2 is ANQGSEA. The CDR3 contains 16 residues. The CDR3 is CSALGLGTSGGYEQYF.

V usage is TRBV5-1 and J usage is TRBJ2-1; checking the TCRdb D call of TRBD2 is not possible without DNA. CDR3 length: 17 residues. Germline loops: CDR1 SGHRS, CDR2 YFSETQ. The CDR3: CASSTQRRRSSYNEQFF.

V gene TRBV11-2 combines with J gene TRBJ2-6; the TCRdb D gene call, TRBD1, has no DNA to confirm it. The CDR3 length is 20 residues. The germline V gene encodes CDR1 SGHAT and CDR2 FQNNGV. This CDR3 is CASSQVPLGRGFSGANVLTF.

The chain joins TRBV3-1 to TRBJ1-1; without DNA, the TCRdb call of TRBD1 cannot be checked. Germline lookup yields CDR1 LGHDT and CDR2 YNNKEL (reference sequence). The CDR3 sequence is 15 residues long. CDR3 residues: CASSQARQGITEAFF.

The chain employs TRBV5-1 and TRBJ1-2; TCRdb lists TRBD1, though no DNA is available to test this call. There are 17 residues in the CDR3. Germline V gene lookup returns CDR1 SGHRS and CDR2 YFSETQ. CDR3: CASSSKSLLGTRYGYTF.

This chain connects TRBV5-1 to TRBJ2-5; TCRdb names TRBD1, which stays unverified in the absence of DNA. Germline V lookup: CDR1 SGHRS, CDR2 YFSETQ. CDR3 length: 14 amino acids. The CDR3 loop is CASSSYDSQETQYF.

The genes are TRBV7-6 and TRBJ2-1; TCRdb picks TRBD2, but there is no DNA to check that call. CDR3 length: 17 residues. Germline CDR1 is SGHVS and CDR2 is FNYEAQ. CDR3 loop: CASSLVTWRGGRNEQFF.

The chain links TRBV6-5 to TRBJ1-6. The CDR3 runs to 16 residues. Per the germline V gene, CDR1 is MNHEY and CDR2 is SVGAGI. CDR3 in amino acids: CASSYRSRGNNSPLHF.

The chain links TRBV11-3 to TRBJ2-3; TCRdb names TRBD1, which stays unverified in the absence of DNA. Germline lookup yields CDR1 SGHNT and CDR2 YENEEA. CDR3 length: 15 residues. The CDR3 sequence is CASSLGRTGGDTQYF.

This chain connects TRBV7-2 to TRBJ2-5; there is no DNA to check the TCRdb D call of TRBD2. This CDR3 contains 17 residues. The germline gives CDR1 SGHTA, CDR2 FQGNSA. CDR3 protein: CASSLYGRGDPQETQYF. The variable domain in full, with the rest retrieved from reference TRBV7-2 and TRBJ2-5, is GAGVSQSPSNKVTEKGKDVELRCDPISGHTALYWYRQSLGQGLEFLIYFQGNSAPDKSGLPSDRFSAERTGGSVSTLTIQRTQQEDSAVYLCASSLYGRGDPQETQYFGPGTRLLVL.

This chain joins TRBV18 and TRBJ1-4; without DNA, the TCRdb call of TRBD1 cannot be checked. Germline V gene sequence: CDR1 KGHSH, CDR2 LQKENI. The CDR3 consists of 14 residues. The CDR3 reads CASSSTGREEKLFF.

V gene TRBV12-3 or TRBV12-4 combines with J gene TRBJ1-1. CDR3 size: 15 residues. The CDR3 loop is CASTRSMARNTEAFF.

This chain uses TRBV27 with TRBJ1-2; TCRdb proposes TRBD1, but this gene call is untestable without DNA. The germline gives CDR1 MNHEY, CDR2 SMNVEV (reference sequence). The length of the CDR3 is 15 residues. The CDR3 region is CASRPGAGGMGGYTF.

The chain joins TRBV20-1 to TRBJ2-4; without DNA, the TCRdb call of TRBD2 cannot be checked. The CDR3 loop spans 14 amino acids. CDR1 and CDR2 (germline): DFQATT, SNEGSKA (reference sequence). CDR3 amino acids: CSAVRDGPENIQYF.

The chain couples TRBV7-9 to TRBJ2-1; TCRdb outputs TRBD1, but without DNA this stays unchecked. This CDR3 region has 15 residues. Germline V gene lookup returns CDR1 SEHNR and CDR2 FQNEAQ (reference sequence). The CDR3 loop is CASSRQGFAYNEQFF.